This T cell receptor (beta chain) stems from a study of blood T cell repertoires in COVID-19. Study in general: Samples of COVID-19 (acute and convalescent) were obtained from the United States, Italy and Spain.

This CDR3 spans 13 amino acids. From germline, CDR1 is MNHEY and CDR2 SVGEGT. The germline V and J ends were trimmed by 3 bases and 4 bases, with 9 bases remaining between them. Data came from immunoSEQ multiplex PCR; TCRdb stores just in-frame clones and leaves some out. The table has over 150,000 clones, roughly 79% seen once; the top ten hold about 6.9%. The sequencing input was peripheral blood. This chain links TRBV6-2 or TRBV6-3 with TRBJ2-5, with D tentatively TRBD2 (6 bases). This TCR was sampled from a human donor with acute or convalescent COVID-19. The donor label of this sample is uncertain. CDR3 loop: CASSYNGGETQYF. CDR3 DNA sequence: TGTGCCAGCAGTTATAACGGGGGAGAGACCCAGTACTTC.